This T cell receptor beta chain was found in a study of blood T cell repertoires in COVID-19. As for the study in general: The origin of the acute and convalescent COVID-19 samples was the United States, Italy and Spain. From T cells, B-cell-depleted T cells, or PBMCs came the material, which was cDNA or gDNA.

In the authors' workflow: Amplified reference gene primers provided the basis for estimating nucleated cell counts. Method: immunoSEQ multiplex PCR; TCRdb's copy keeps in-frame clones and lacks some. That table furnishes V, J and clone size, whereas the DNA furnished D and trimming. The repertoire consists of under 140,000 clones, with around four fifths occurring once and the leading ten covering 16%. In germline, CDR1 is SGHTA, CDR2 FQGNSA. V was pared by 3 bases and J by 1 base, with 7 bases between. The CDR3 covers 13 residues. This clonotype originated in a woman aged 60-70 years with acute or convalescent COVID-19. What was sequenced was peripheral blood. The chain employs TRBV7-2 and TRBJ2-7, with D perhaps matching TRBD1 (5 bases). DNA of the CDR3: TGTGCCAGCAGCTTCGACAGATCCTACGAGCAGTACTTC. Translating it yields CASSFDRSYEQYF.